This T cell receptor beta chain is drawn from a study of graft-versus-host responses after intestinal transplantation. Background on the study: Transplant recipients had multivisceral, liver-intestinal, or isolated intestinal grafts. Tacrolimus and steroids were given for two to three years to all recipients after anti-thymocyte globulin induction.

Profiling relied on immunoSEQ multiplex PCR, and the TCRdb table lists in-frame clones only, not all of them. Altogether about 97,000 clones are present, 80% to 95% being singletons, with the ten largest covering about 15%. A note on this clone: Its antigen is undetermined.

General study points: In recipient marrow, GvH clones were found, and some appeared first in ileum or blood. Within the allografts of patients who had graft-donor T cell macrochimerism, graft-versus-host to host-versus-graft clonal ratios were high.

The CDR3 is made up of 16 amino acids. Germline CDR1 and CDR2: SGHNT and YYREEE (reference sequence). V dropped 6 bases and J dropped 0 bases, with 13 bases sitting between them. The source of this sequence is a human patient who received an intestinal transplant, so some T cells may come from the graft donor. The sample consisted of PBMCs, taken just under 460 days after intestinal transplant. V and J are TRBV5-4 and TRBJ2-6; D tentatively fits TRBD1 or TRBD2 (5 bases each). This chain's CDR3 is CASTRDRYSGANVLTF. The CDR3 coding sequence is TGTGCCAGCACCCGGGACCGCTACTCTGGGGCCAACGTCCTGACTTTC.